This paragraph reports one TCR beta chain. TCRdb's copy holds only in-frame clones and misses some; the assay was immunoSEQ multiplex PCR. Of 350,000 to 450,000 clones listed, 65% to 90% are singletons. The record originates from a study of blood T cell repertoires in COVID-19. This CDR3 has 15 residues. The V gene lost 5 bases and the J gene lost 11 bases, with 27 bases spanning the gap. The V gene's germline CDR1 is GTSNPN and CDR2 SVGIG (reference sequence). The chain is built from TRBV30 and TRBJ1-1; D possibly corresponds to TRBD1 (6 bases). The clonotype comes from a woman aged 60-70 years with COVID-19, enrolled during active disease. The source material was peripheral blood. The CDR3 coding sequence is TGTGCCTGGCAACGAAGCACAGTGGGACACGGGTTGGCTTTCTTT. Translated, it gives CAWQRSTVGHGLAFF.